This TCR beta chain was identified during a study of blood T cell repertoires in COVID-19. Study information: From T cells, B-cell-depleted T cells, or PBMCs came the material, which was cDNA or gDNA.

Methods used by the authors: Amplification from reference gene primers served as the basis for estimated nucleated cell counts. Assay used: immunoSEQ multiplex PCR; TCRdb lists only in-frame clones, some missing. That table is the source of V, J and clone size, and D and trimming were worked out from the DNA. This repertoire shows around 100,000 clones, 75% to 90% found once; its top ten account for about 16%. The receptor was isolated from a man between 45 and 60 years old with acute or convalescent COVID-19. Input material: peripheral blood.

The CDR3 reads CASSLDLGRGRNSPLHF. DNA for the CDR3: TGTGCCAGCAGCTTAGATCTCGGCAGGGGTCGGAATTCACCCCTCCACTTT. V usage is TRBV11-2 and J usage is TRBJ1-6; maybe TRBD1 (6 bases). Germline CDR1 is SGHAT and CDR2 is FQNNGV. The V and J ends lost 0 bases and 7 bases respectively, with 16 bases between them. The CDR3 has 17 residues.